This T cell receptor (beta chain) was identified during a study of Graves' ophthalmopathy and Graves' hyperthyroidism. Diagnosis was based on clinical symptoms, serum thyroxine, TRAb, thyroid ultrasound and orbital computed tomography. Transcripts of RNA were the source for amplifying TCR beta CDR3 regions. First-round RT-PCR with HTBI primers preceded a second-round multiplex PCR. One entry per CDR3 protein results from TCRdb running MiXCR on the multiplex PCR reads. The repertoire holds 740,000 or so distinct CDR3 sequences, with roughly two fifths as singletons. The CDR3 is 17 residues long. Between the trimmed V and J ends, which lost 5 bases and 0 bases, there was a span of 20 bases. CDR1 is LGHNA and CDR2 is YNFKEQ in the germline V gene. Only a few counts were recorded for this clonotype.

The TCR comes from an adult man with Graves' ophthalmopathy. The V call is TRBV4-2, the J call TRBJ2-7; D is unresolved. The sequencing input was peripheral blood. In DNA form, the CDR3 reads TGTGCCAGCAGCTCCCAGGTCGTTCCGTCTACCTCCTACGAGCAGTACTTC. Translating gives CASSSQVVPSTSYEQYF.